The text below deals with one TCR beta chain. Only in-frame clones appear in the TCRdb table, and some are missing; sequencing was by immunoSEQ multiplex PCR. Seen here are tens of thousands of clones, about four fifths observed once, and the top ten hold roughly 73%. The source of the sample is a study of blood T cell repertoires in COVID-19. Across the study: Acute-phase and convalescent COVID-19 samples originated in the United States, Italy and Spain. Sample material is recorded as cDNA or gDNA derived from T cells, B-cell-depleted T cells, or PBMCs.

J was trimmed by 0 bases and V by 0 bases; bases with no gene match: 5. The CDR3 sequence is 18 residues long. Germline V gene data show CDR1 as SGHNT and CDR2 as YYREEE (reference sequence). V is TRBV5-4 and J is TRBJ2-6; 8 bases map to TRBD1. Sequencing was carried out using peripheral blood. The clonotype comes from a man in his 70s with acute or convalescent COVID-19. DNA for the CDR3: TGTGCCAGCAGCTTGGCCGGGACAGGACTCTCTGGGGCCAACGTCCTGACTTTC. Translating gives CASSLAGTGLSGANVLTF.